Below, one TCR beta chain is given with its context. Its antigen is not identified. Use of 60 Vbeta and 13 Jbeta primers characterized the PCR. Using immunoSEQ multiplex PCR, the repertoire was profiled, and TCRdb retains in-frame clones only, with some absent. The sample lists 100,000 to 150,000 clones, around 82% occurring once. The sample is drawn from a study of cytomegalovirus exposure and HLA in healthy donors. General study findings and limits: Presence/absence analyses rested on an assumption that sequencing depth was roughly uniform across donors.

The germline V and J ends were trimmed by 2 bases and 5 bases, with 6 bases remaining between them. Germline V gene sequence: CDR1 SEHNR, CDR2 FQNEAQ (reference sequence). The CDR3 runs to 12 residues. Sequenced material: PBMCs. The sequence derives from a man younger than 40 in good health and CMV-seropositive. The genes are TRBV7-9 and TRBJ1-2; D is perhaps TRBD1 (5 bases). The CDR3 sequence: CASSLRGYGYTF. The CDR3 nucleotides read TGTGCCAGCAGCTTACGGGGGTATGGCTACACCTTC.